The T cell receptor beta chain described here comes from a study of blood T cells in healthy people across ages. This clonotype was recorded many times. The antigen is not known. V was clipped by 0 bases and J by 3 bases; unmatched bases: 14. This CDR3 is 19 amino acids long. Germline CDR1 and CDR2: SGHKS and YYEKEE (reference sequence). Study-level results: CMV infection status of these donors was not known. Roughly linear declines in TCR beta diversity per million T cells occurred with age.

The second PCR ran roughly 6 to 11 cycles with a sample-barcoded 5' primer and J-beta primers. The study obtained at least 2.5 million CDR3-containing paired-end reads from every sample. Via MiXCR, TCRdb re-called the 5' RACE reads, giving one row per CDR3 protein. The sample has about 570,000 distinct CDR3 sequences; approximately 30% are singletons. Sequenced input: blood. V usage is TRBV5-5 and J usage is TRBJ2-3; 9 bases match TRBD1. The clonotype was recovered from a woman aged 65 to 85 in good health. The CDR3 DNA reads TGTGCCAGCAGCTTGGATTCCCGGGACAGGGATCAGGATACAGATACGCAGTATTTT. Its translation is CASSLDSRDRDQDTDTQYF.